These T cell receptor beta chains were read from a single sample in a study of T-cell reconstitution after alpha-beta-depleted transplantation in children. TCRdb recomputed calls from the PCR reads with MiXCR, one row per CDR3 protein. The sample has approximately 430,000 distinct CDR3 sequences, 15% to 20% seen once. The source material was PBMCs, mostly from graft donor cells, sampled 360 days after TCRalphabeta/CD19-depleted stem cell transplant. These receptors were collected from a boy in the first two years of life who had a stem cell transplant for Wiskott-Aldrich syndrome, so the T cells may come from the graft donor. The conserved cysteine and the conserved F or W are not part of the CDR3 here. Fields, in order: V gene, D gene, J gene, CDR3 protein. A D gene is named only where the DNA matches it firmly.

v_gene: TRBV5-1; d_gene: -; j_gene: TRBJ2-7; CDR3aa: ASRFRDRNVFEQY
v_gene: TRBV7-9; d_gene: -; j_gene: TRBJ2-5; CDR3aa: ASSPPKTQY
v_gene: TRBV29-1; d_gene: -; j_gene: TRBJ2-1; CDR3aa: SVQGTGGNRNEQF
v_gene: TRBV5-1; d_gene: TRBD2; j_gene: TRBJ2-1; CDR3aa: ASSLRAGGPGNEQF
v_gene: TRBV12-3/TRBV12-4; d_gene: -; j_gene: TRBJ2-7; CDR3aa: ASSLRGHEQY
v_gene: TRBV12-3/TRBV12-4; d_gene: -; j_gene: TRBJ2-3; CDR3aa: ASRLPARGFSLDTQY
v_gene: TRBV2; d_gene: TRBD1; j_gene: TRBJ1-1; CDR3aa: ASRLGTAETEAF
v_gene: TRBV5-1; d_gene: -; j_gene: TRBJ2-7; CDR3aa: ASSLSKGDFFYEQY
v_gene: TRBV25-1; d_gene: -; j_gene: TRBJ2-3; CDR3aa: ASSAHRLRVADTQY
v_gene: TRBV7-2; d_gene: -; j_gene: TRBJ2-2; CDR3aa: ASSPWQGRNGELF
v_gene: TRBV5-1; d_gene: -; j_gene: TRBJ2-3; CDR3aa: ASSPGASTDTQY
v_gene: TRBV7-6; d_gene: -; j_gene: TRBJ2-7; CDR3aa: ASSLGGVRPGEQY
v_gene: TRBV7-8; d_gene: TRBD1; j_gene: TRBJ2-2; CDR3aa: ASSVTWDSGTGELF
v_gene: TRBV5-1; d_gene: TRBD1; j_gene: TRBJ2-2; CDR3aa: ASSSWGLGTVNTGELF
v_gene: TRBV20-1; d_gene: -; j_gene: TRBJ2-2; CDR3aa: SATDGLSGELF
v_gene: TRBV10-3; d_gene: -; j_gene: TRBJ2-1; CDR3aa: AISQWDEQF
v_gene: TRBV20-1; d_gene: -; j_gene: TRBJ1-5; CDR3aa: SATRTLSNQPQH
v_gene: TRBV29-1; d_gene: -; j_gene: TRBJ2-1; CDR3aa: SVEPGRNEQF
v_gene: TRBV2; d_gene: -; j_gene: TRBJ2-1; CDR3aa: ATGRIQKNEQF
v_gene: TRBV27; d_gene: -; j_gene: TRBJ1-5; CDR3aa: ASSLFRGNQPQH
v_gene: TRBV3-1; d_gene: TRBD2; j_gene: TRBJ2-7; CDR3aa: ASSLQAGGYEQY
v_gene: TRBV10-1; d_gene: -; j_gene: TRBJ1-1; CDR3aa: ASSDRAGGSNTEAF
v_gene: TRBV20-1; d_gene: TRBD2; j_gene: TRBJ2-1; CDR3aa: SAREGLAGAPGKF
v_gene: TRBV6-5; d_gene: -; j_gene: TRBJ2-3; CDR3aa: ASSYGRLRRGDTQY
v_gene: TRBV29-1; d_gene: -; j_gene: TRBJ2-5; CDR3aa: SVRFFQETQY
v_gene: TRBV27; d_gene: -; j_gene: TRBJ2-7; CDR3aa: ASSSGLGYEQY
v_gene: TRBV12-3/TRBV12-4; d_gene: -; j_gene: TRBJ1-1; CDR3aa: ASSLKRGSTAF
v_gene: TRBV24-1; d_gene: -; j_gene: TRBJ1-5; CDR3aa: ATSDPQH
v_gene: TRBV20-1; d_gene: TRBD2; j_gene: TRBJ2-1; CDR3aa: SARVNSGAYNEQF
v_gene: TRBV5-6; d_gene: TRBD2; j_gene: TRBJ2-1; CDR3aa: ASNNRFGTNNEQF
v_gene: TRBV25-1; d_gene: -; j_gene: TRBJ2-7; CDR3aa: ASSDGALSSYEQY
v_gene: TRBV20-1; d_gene: -; j_gene: TRBJ2-3; CDR3aa: SARVEWADTQY
v_gene: TRBV29-1; d_gene: -; j_gene: TRBJ2-1; CDR3aa: SAPRPSARGYNEQF
v_gene: TRBV7-8; d_gene: -; j_gene: TRBJ1-1; CDR3aa: ASSPRQVGTTEAF
v_gene: TRBV6-1; d_gene: -; j_gene: TRBJ2-1; CDR3aa: ASRAYMSLYNEQF
v_gene: TRBV2; d_gene: TRBD1; j_gene: TRBJ1-3; CDR3aa: AGDRANSGNTIY
v_gene: TRBV5-1; d_gene: TRBD1; j_gene: TRBJ2-2; CDR3aa: ASSLRGLNTGELF
v_gene: TRBV5-1; d_gene: -; j_gene: TRBJ2-5; CDR3aa: ASSGRGGETQY
v_gene: TRBV5-1; d_gene: -; j_gene: TRBJ1-3; CDR3aa: ASSPTGAGNTIY
v_gene: TRBV20-1; d_gene: -; j_gene: TRBJ2-5; CDR3aa: SAGWGLGTQY
v_gene: TRBV24-1; d_gene: -; j_gene: TRBJ1-5; CDR3aa: ATSAGVGQPQH
v_gene: TRBV6-2/TRBV6-3; d_gene: -; j_gene: TRBJ2-2; CDR3aa: ASSYRTGRTGELF
v_gene: TRBV24-1; d_gene: TRBD2; j_gene: TRBJ2-7; CDR3aa: ATSDLTSGDSYEQY
v_gene: TRBV7-9; d_gene: -; j_gene: TRBJ2-7; CDR3aa: ASSLAIGLTYEQY
v_gene: TRBV30; d_gene: -; j_gene: TRBJ2-3; CDR3aa: AWSGSTDTQY
v_gene: TRBV24-1; d_gene: TRBD2; j_gene: TRBJ2-2; CDR3aa: ATSDPTSEGLAGELF
v_gene: TRBV6-5; d_gene: TRBD2; j_gene: TRBJ2-3; CDR3aa: ASSYLGRAGDTQY
v_gene: TRBV11-2; d_gene: TRBD2; j_gene: TRBJ2-3; CDR3aa: ASSFRGRASTDTQY
v_gene: TRBV12-3/TRBV12-4; d_gene: TRBD1; j_gene: TRBJ2-5; CDR3aa: ASSLTGLEETQY
v_gene: TRBV5-1; d_gene: TRBD1; j_gene: TRBJ1-6; CDR3aa: ASSLGDSRAPLH
v_gene: TRBV5-1; d_gene: -; j_gene: TRBJ1-3; CDR3aa: ASSLGRQAGNTIY
v_gene: TRBV5-5; d_gene: -; j_gene: TRBJ1-6; CDR3aa: ASSLTVNDSPLH
v_gene: TRBV20-1; d_gene: TRBD2; j_gene: TRBJ2-3; CDR3aa: SALAGLIDTQY
v_gene: TRBV20-1; d_gene: TRBD2; j_gene: TRBJ2-3; CDR3aa: SARLGLAGGADTQY
v_gene: TRBV12-3/TRBV12-4; d_gene: -; j_gene: TRBJ1-5; CDR3aa: ASRHRVQPQH